These 9 T cell receptor beta chains were all obtained from the same sample, sequenced in a study of T cell responses to AZD1222 COVID-19 vaccine. TCRdb's table, derived via immunoSEQ multiplex PCR, lists solely in-frame clones and lacks some. The sample yields 110,000 to 150,000 clones, about 88% seen once. Sequences were derived from peripheral blood, sampled on day 0 of AZD1222 vaccination. Receptor source: an adult in good health.

The chain combines TRBV19 with TRBJ1-3; no clear D. The CDR3 consists of 15 residues. Germline values: CDR1 LNHDA, CDR2 SQIVND (reference sequence). The V and J ends lost 4 bases and 0 bases respectively, with 10 bases between them. In DNA, the CDR3 is TGTGCCAGTAGTAACGGTTTCTCCTCTGGAAACACCATATATTTT. Its translation: CASSNGFSSGNTIYF.

V gene TRBV29-1 combines with J gene TRBJ1-1; no clear D. V lost 4 bases to trimming and J lost 0 bases, with 9 bases between them. The V gene's germline CDR1 is SQVTM and CDR2 ANQGSEA. The CDR3 is made up of 13 amino acids. CDR3: CSVAPQVNTEAFF. The DNA for the CDR3 is TGCAGCGTTGCGCCCCAGGTGAACACTGAAGCTTTCTTT.

This clone appeared a single time. This rearrangement joins TRBV4-1 to TRBJ2-3; TRBD1 agrees at 12 bases. CDR3 size: 20 residues. The J segment lost 3 bases and the V segment lost 4 bases, leaving 17 bases of the junction unmatched. In germline, CDR1 is MGHRA, CDR2 YSYEKL. The CDR3 nucleotides read TGCGCCAGCAGCCTATCCGTCCGGTTGGGACAGGGGGCGTTGACAGATACGCAGTATTTT. The encoded protein is CASSLSVRLGQGALTDTQYF.

The table lists this clone with a count of one. The chain has TRBV6-2 or TRBV6-3 and TRBJ2-1, with 7 nucleotides matching TRBD2. V lost 2 bases to trimming and J lost 9 bases; unmatched junction nucleotides: 16. The CDR3 consists of 17 residues. Germline CDR1 and CDR2: MNHEY and SVGEGT. The CDR3 nucleotides are TGTGCCAGCAGTTACGGGGCCGGCGGGAGAAGAAGTCCTGAGCAGTTCTTC. Its translation is CASSYGAGGRRSPEQFF.

The chain couples TRBV4-2 to TRBJ2-7, with D possibly matching TRBD2 (6 bases). Germline V lookup: CDR1 LGHNA, CDR2 YNFKEQ. This CDR3 is 14 amino acids long. The ends were cut back, 4 bases at V and 1 base at J, with 11 bases in the middle. The CDR3 DNA is TGTGCCAGCAGCCTTCCTGGACTATCCTACGAGCAGTACTTC. The encoded protein is CASSLPGLSYEQYF.

The chain combines TRBV2 with TRBJ2-1, with TRBD1 matching over 9 bases. CDR3 size: 17 residues. CDR1 is SNHLY and CDR2 is FYNNEI in the germline V gene. J gave up 7 bases and V 0 bases, and 10 bases lay outside the gene matches. Here the CDR3 DNA reads TGTGCCAGCAGTGAAGCGCGAGGGACAGGGCGGCGGAATGAGCAGTTCTTC. This translates into CASSEARGTGRRNEQFF.

This chain links TRBV2 with TRBJ2-7; 10 nucleotides agree with TRBD2. Trimming at V came to 6 bases and at J to 5 bases, leaving 10 bases not matched to a gene. CDR3 length equals 15 residues. The V gene's germline CDR1 is SNHLY and CDR2 FYNNEI. The DNA of the CDR3 is TGTGCCAGCAGCTGGGCTAGCGGGAGCGCGGACGAGCAGTACTTC. This translates into CASSWASGSADEQYF. The whole variable domain, remainder taken from reference TRBV2 and TRBJ2-7, is EPEVTQTPSHQVTQMGQEVILRCVPISNHLYFYWYRQILGQKVEFLVSFYNNEISEKSEIFDDQFSVERPDGSNFTLKIRSTKLEDSAMYFCASSWASGSADEQYFGPGTRLTVT.

The genes are TRBV29-1 and TRBJ1-2, with 7 positions matching TRBD1. From germline, CDR1 is SQVTM and CDR2 ANQGSEA. V shed 4 bases and J 7 bases; nucleotides not matched to a gene: 12. The CDR3 is 14 residues long. This CDR3 is CSVGSTGYVPGYTF. CDR3 bases: TGCAGCGTTGGATCGACAGGGTATGTCCCTGGCTACACCTTC.

The J gene is TRBJ1-3, the V gene TRBV7-9, with D possibly being TRBD1 (6 bases). This CDR3 comprises 18 residues. Germline CDR1 reads SEHNR; CDR2 reads FQNEAQ (reference sequence). V was trimmed by 4 bases and J by 0 bases, leaving 19 bases between them. The CDR3 spells CASSSPGQGPFSGNTIYF. DNA of the CDR3: TGTGCCAGCAGCTCTCCGGGACAAGGTCCCTTCTCTGGAAACACCATATATTTT.